This TCR beta chain was identified in a study of T cell repertoires and HLA-DP antigens. To note about this clone: The antigen is undetermined.

Looked up from germline, CDR1 is SQVTM and CDR2 is ANQGSEA. Deletions cut 5 bases from V and 5 bases from J, with 13 bases between. The CDR3 extends over 13 amino acids. Pre-culture CD4+ samples were sequenced deeply, targeting roughly 200,000 T cell genomes. Produced via immunoSEQ multiplex PCR; TCRdb's table is partial and in-frame only. The table lists around 70,000 clones, around three quarters of them singletons. The receptor was isolated from a man in his 60s in good health and CMV-seronegative. This sequence joins TRBV29-1 and TRBJ2-1; D may be TRBD1 (5 bases). Sequencing input: CD4+ T cells from PBMCs. CDR3 region: CSVWRQGHNEQFF. The CDR3 DNA sequence: TGCAGCGTTTGGCGGCAGGGCCACAATGAGCAGTTCTTC.